These 8 T cell receptor beta chains were all obtained from the same sample, sequenced in a study of blood T cell repertoires in COVID-19. Clones were read by immunoSEQ multiplex PCR, and TCRdb kept only the in-frame ones, dropping some. The repertoire has 200,000 to 250,000 clones, about 90% of them found once; the top ten carry under 4.5%. What was sequenced was PBMCs or T cells enriched from blood (not recorded which). Receptor source: a woman younger than 45 who had been exposed to COVID-19.

The rearrangement joins TRBV5-4 to TRBJ1-5; TRBD1 matches at 8 bases. The J segment lost 6 bases and the V segment lost 4 bases, leaving 3 bases of the junction unmatched. The germline gives CDR1 SGHNT, CDR2 YYREEE (reference sequence). CDR3 length equals 13 residues. The CDR3 DNA reads as TGTGCCAGCAGCGATGACAGGGGTCAGCCCCAGCATTTT. This encodes CASSDDRGQPQHF.

This chain joins TRBV6-5 and TRBJ2-3; TRBD2 matches at 9 bases. Trimming cost V 11 bases and J 4 bases; bases outside gene matches: 13. CDR3 length: 15 amino acids. Germline CDR1 reads MNHEY; CDR2 reads SVGAGI. CDR3 amino acids: CAYSPLAGAADTQYF. In DNA form, the CDR3 reads TGTGCCTATTCTCCCTTAGCGGGAGCGGCAGATACGCAGTATTTT.

The rearrangement links TRBV19 to TRBJ2-1, with D perhaps matching TRBD1 (5 bases). Germline assignment: CDR1 LNHDA and CDR2 SQIVND (reference sequence). This CDR3 is built from 19 residues. The V end was cut by 3 bases, the J end by 9 bases, with 30 bases between. The CDR3 spells CASSMGLSGRALMVGEQFF. The CDR3 DNA follows: TGTGCCAGTAGTATGGGTCTTAGTGGCAGGGCTTTGATGGTTGGTGAGCAGTTCTTC. The full variable domain, its missing parts supplied by reference TRBV19 and TRBJ2-1, is DGGITQSPKYLFRKEGQNVTLSCEQNLNHDAMYWYRQDPGQGLRLIYYSQIVNDFQKGDIAEGYSVSREKKESFPLTVTSAQKNPTAFYLCASSMGLSGRALMVGEQFFGPGTRLTVL.

This clone has just a few counts. The chain employs TRBV11-2 and TRBJ1-2; D uncertain. The V end was cut by 7 bases, the J end by 0 bases, with 15 bases between. The germline CDR1 and CDR2 sequences are SGHAT and FQNNGV. There are 15 residues in the CDR3. In nucleotides, the CDR3 is TGTGCCAGCACCCGCCTCGGGAGTTCTAACTATGGCTACACCTTC. It encodes CASTRLGSSNYGYTF. Full variable domain (remainder filled in from reference TRBV11-2 and TRBJ1-2): EAGVAQSPRYKIIEKRQSVAFWCNPISGHATLYWYQQILGQGPKLLIQFQNNGVVDDSQLPKDRFSAERLKGVDSTLKIQPAKLEDSAVYLCASTRLGSSNYGYTFGSGTRLTVV.

This chain joins TRBV29-1 and TRBJ2-2, with D tentatively TRBD2 (6 bases). Germline values: CDR1 SQVTM, CDR2 ANQGSEA. This CDR3 has 15 amino acids. V was shortened by 2 bases and J by 4 bases, with 14 bases between the two germline ends. CDR3 protein: CSVERSGGITGELFF. Here the CDR3 DNA reads TGCAGCGTTGAACGGAGCGGAGGGATCACCGGGGAGCTGTTTTTT.

The chain has TRBV29-1 and TRBJ1-2; TRBD1 is a possible D gene (6 bases). The ends were cut back, 0 bases at V and 4 bases at J, with 15 bases in the middle. The CDR3 covers 15 residues. Germline values: CDR1 SQVTM, CDR2 ANQGSEA. The chain's CDR3 is CSVEDLGQNSYGYTF. In nucleotides, the CDR3 is TGCAGCGTTGAAGATTTAGGACAGAATTCCTATGGCTACACCTTC.

The rearrangement links TRBV5-4 to TRBJ2-3; 10 nucleotides align to TRBD2. The CDR3 contains 16 residues. Unmatched junction bases numbered 7, after V lost 5 bases and J lost 1 base. The V gene's germline CDR1 is SGHNT and CDR2 YYREEE (reference sequence). This chain's CDR3 is CASSHALAGGTDTQYF. The CDR3 DNA follows: TGTGCCAGCAGTCATGCTCTAGCGGGGGGCACAGATACGCAGTATTTT. Based on the CDR3 plus reference TRBV5-4 and TRBJ2-3, the full variable domain is ETGVTQSPTHLIKTRGQQVTLRCSSQSGHNTVSWYQQALGQGPQFIFQYYREEENGRGNFPPRFSGLQFPNYSSELNVNALELDDSALYLCASSHALAGGTDTQYFGPGTRLTVL.

The V and J genes are TRBV6-5 and TRBJ1-4; 8 bases align to TRBD1. Losses at the gene ends were 2 bases for V and 7 bases for J; bases not matched to a gene: 6. Germline lookup yields CDR1 MNHEY and CDR2 SVGAGI. The CDR3 has 15 residues. The CDR3 spells CASSYGTGQGEKLFF. CDR3 DNA sequence: TGTGCCAGCAGTTACGGTACCGGACAGGGTGAAAAACTGTTTTTT.